Listed below are T cell receptor beta chains from one sample, sequenced in a study of blood T cell repertoires in COVID-19. Repertoires were generated with immunoSEQ multiplex PCR, while TCRdb's copy carries only in-frame clones and drops some. The sample lists about 220,000 clones, roughly 85% occurring once. The sequenced material came from peripheral blood. These receptors were obtained from a woman aged 70-85 years with COVID-19, enrolled during active disease. Both conserved end residues are part of each CDR3. The order of the fields is V gene, J gene, CDR3 protein.

TRBV18	TRBJ2-3	CASSRGGTGLGDTQYF
TRBV6-6	TRBJ1-1	CASRTGSRDTEAFF
TRBV7-2	TRBJ1-5	CASSLDSLPQHF
TRBV12-3/TRBV12-4	TRBJ1-6	CASNQGSSPLHF
TRBV25-1	TRBJ1-2	CASSEVFEVGYTF
TRBV7-9	TRBJ1-2	CASSEQGGYGYTF
TRBV29-1	TRBJ2-1	CSVGRGGIYNEQFF
TRBV9	TRBJ1-1	CASSFSSTDTEAFF
TRBV6-6	TRBJ2-7	CASSYFTGVYEQYF
TRBV2	TRBJ1-1	CASTPNREGFTEAFF
TRBV7-3	TRBJ2-2	CASSPTGDTGELFF
TRBV5-5	TRBJ1-1	CASSPRLGGNTEAFF
TRBV5-1	TRBJ1-5	CASSLTPQGPGNQPQHF
TRBV6-2/TRBV6-3	TRBJ1-2	CASSPTGIYGYTF
TRBV27	TRBJ2-3	CASSLVLAGGPKYF
TRBV6-5	TRBJ1-1	CASVYQGAFF
TRBV7-2	TRBJ1-6	CASSLMTAVNSPLHF
TRBV5-1	TRBJ2-7	CASSLRAGNYYEQYF
TRBV11-2	TRBJ2-3	CASTPRGTDTQYF
TRBV15	TRBJ2-3	CATSRVRGGKADTQYF
TRBV7-3	TRBJ2-2	CASSLFSGTSGTNTGELFF
TRBV6-1	TRBJ2-3	CASSDHNEDTQYF
TRBV4-1	TRBJ1-1	CASSQRQEALVAEAFF
TRBV6-5	TRBJ1-2	CASRQGQNYGYTF